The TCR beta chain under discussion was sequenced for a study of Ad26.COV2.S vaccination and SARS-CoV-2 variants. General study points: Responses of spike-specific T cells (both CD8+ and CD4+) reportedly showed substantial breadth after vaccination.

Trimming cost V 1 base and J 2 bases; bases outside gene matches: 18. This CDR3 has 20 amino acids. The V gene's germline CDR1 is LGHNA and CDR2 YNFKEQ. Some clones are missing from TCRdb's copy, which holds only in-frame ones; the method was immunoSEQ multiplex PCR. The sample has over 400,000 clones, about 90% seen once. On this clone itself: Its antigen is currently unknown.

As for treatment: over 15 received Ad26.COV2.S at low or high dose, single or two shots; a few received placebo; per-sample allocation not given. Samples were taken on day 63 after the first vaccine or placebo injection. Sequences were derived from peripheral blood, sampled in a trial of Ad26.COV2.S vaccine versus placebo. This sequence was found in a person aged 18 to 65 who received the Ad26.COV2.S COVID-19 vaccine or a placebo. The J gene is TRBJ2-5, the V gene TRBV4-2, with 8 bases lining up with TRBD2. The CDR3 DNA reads TGTGCCAGCAGCCAAGGTGCGGTGGCTAGCGGGCAGACGACACAAGAGACCCAGTACTTC. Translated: CASSQGAVASGQTTQETQYF.